This entry lists 6 T cell receptor beta chains sequenced from one sample in a study of blood T cells in healthy people across ages. Next came a second PCR, run for about 7 to 11 cycles, which used a sample-barcoded 5' primer along with a J-beta primer mix. TCRdb re-analysed the 5' RACE reads in MiXCR, keeping a single row per CDR3 protein. The sample records more than 550,000 distinct CDR3 sequences, around a fifth being singletons. Sample: blood. The source is a man between 70 and 80 years old in good health.

In regard to this clonotype: With a much larger clone just one base away, this may be a read error. Without the conserved terminal phenylalanine or tryptophan, this CDR3 likely stems from a read error. The chain joins TRBV20-1 to TRBJ2-3, with a possible D match to TRBD2 (5 bases). The CDR3 length is 11 residues. Deletions cut 6 bases from V and 9 bases from J, with 13 bases between. Germline loops: CDR1 DFQATT, CDR2 SNEGSKA (reference sequence). This chain's CDR3 is CSAPTGRTQYL. CDR3 bases: TGCAGTGCGCCCACTGGGAGAACGCAGTATCTT.

There are many counts of this clonotype. This chain links TRBV6-1 with TRBJ2-7; 7 bases are shared with TRBD1. CDR3 length equals 16 residues. CDR1 and CDR2 from the germline V gene are MNHNS and SASEGT. The ends lost 3 bases at V and 6 bases at J; junction bases unmatched: 14. CDR3 protein: CASSENSRRQGREQYV. CDR3 bases: TGTGCCAGCAGTGAGAATAGCAGAAGACAGGGTCGCGAGCAGTACGTC.

The chain joins TRBV9 to TRBJ2-3; 10 nucleotides agree with TRBD2. Germline trimming cut 6 bases from V and 3 bases from J; bases unmatched to any gene: 7. Germline V gene data show CDR1 as SGDLS and CDR2 as YYNGEE. The CDR3 sequence is 15 residues long. CDR3 protein: CASNRAGGRTDTQYF. As DNA, the CDR3 is TGTGCCAGCAACCGAGCGGGGGGGCGGACAGATACGCAGTATTTT.

This chain uses TRBV6-2 or TRBV6-3 with TRBJ2-1, with TRBD1 matching 8 bases. The CDR3 spans 17 residues. CDR1 and CDR2 (germline): MNHEY, SVGEGT. V shed 4 bases, J shed 2 bases, and the junction held 10 bases outside the gene matches. In DNA form, the CDR3 reads TGTGCCAGCAGTTCCTACCCTAGGACAGGGACCTACAATGAGCAGTTCTTC. Translating gives CASSSYPRTGTYNEQFF.

CDR3 region: CASTLPSGGDNEQFF. DNA of the CDR3: TGCGCCAGCACCCTGCCCAGCGGGGGGGATAATGAGCAGTTCTTC. The chain is built from TRBV5-1 and TRBJ2-5; 10 bases line up with TRBD2. The J call is uncertain, as TRBJ2-1 better fits the DNA end. CDR1 and CDR2 (germline): SGHRS, YFSETQ. The CDR3 has 15 residues.

This clonotype showed up many times. V and J are TRBV11-2 and TRBJ1-1; no reliable D call. Per germline, CDR1 SGHAT and CDR2 FQNNGV. There are 15 residues in the CDR3. Trimming left V 0 bases short and J 0 bases short, with 8 bases between. The CDR3 reads CASSLDRGVNTEAFF. Here the CDR3 DNA reads TGTGCCAGCAGCTTAGATCGGGGAGTGAACACTGAAGCTTTCTTT. Full variable domain (missing parts from reference TRBV11-2 and TRBJ1-1): EAGVAQSPRYKIIEKRQSVAFWCNPISGHATLYWYQQILGQGPKLLIQFQNNGVVDDSQLPKDRFSAERLKGVDSTLKIQPAKLEDSAVYLCASSLDRGVNTEAFFGQGTRLTVV.